The 24 T cell receptor beta chains given below trace back to one sample, sequenced in a study of neurological immune-mediated disorders. One entry per CDR3 protein, called by TCRdb with MiXCR from the 5' RACE reads. The repertoire holds approximately 50,000 distinct CDR3 sequences, about 9.4% seen once, with 5.3% in the top ten. Sequenced: PBMCs. The receptors come from a man between 65 and 80 years old with HTLV-1-associated myelopathy (HAM/TSP).

The table lists this clonotype with many counts. This chain connects TRBV20-1 to TRBJ2-1, with 11 nucleotides matching TRBD1. This CDR3 spans 12 amino acids. The V gene's germline CDR1 is DFQATT and CDR2 SNEGSKA (reference sequence). V lost 6 bases, J lost 8 bases, and 3 bases stayed unmatched. CDR3 coding DNA: TGCAGTGCCGGACAGGGGGCGTATGAGCAGTTCTTC. Translation gives CSAGQGAYEQFF.

This clonotype showed up many times. The chain recombines TRBV11-2 with TRBJ2-7; possibly TRBD2 for D (6 bases). The CDR3 has 14 residues. Trimming left V 5 bases short and J 4 bases short, with 15 bases between. The germline CDR1 and CDR2 sequences are SGHAT and FQNNGV. CDR3 sequence reads: CASSAGFSIYEQYF. Here the CDR3 DNA reads TGTGCCAGCAGCGCGGGATTTTCTATATACGAGCAGTACTTC.

The sample holds many counts of this clonotype. The V gene is TRBV10-3, the J gene TRBJ2-1; 14 bases are a match to TRBD2. Germline V gives CDR1 ENHRY, CDR2 SYGVKD. J was trimmed by 6 bases and V by 8 bases; bases with no gene match: 0. CDR3 length: 13 amino acids. The CDR3 reads CAIGTSGSNEQFF. The CDR3 DNA sequence: TGTGCCATCGGGACTAGCGGGAGCAATGAGCAGTTCTTC.

The chain has TRBV6-5 and TRBJ2-3; D uncertain. Germline assignment: CDR1 MNHEY and CDR2 SVGAGI. CDR3 length equals 14 residues. Trimming cost V 6 bases and J 2 bases, with 12 bases left between them. DNA of the CDR3: TGTGCCAGCAGCGAATCATCCTCCACAGATACGCAGTATTTT. Protein sequence: CASSESSSTDTQYF.

The chain couples TRBV12-3 or TRBV12-4 to TRBJ2-3; 7 bases are a match to TRBD2. The CDR3 has 15 residues. The V segment lost 6 bases and the J segment 4 bases; nucleotides outside the gene matches: 10. CDR3 region: CASSQKRGEADTQYF. The DNA for the CDR3 is TGTGCCAGCAGCCAGAAGCGGGGAGAGGCAGATACGCAGTATTTT.

The chain employs TRBV5-1 and TRBJ2-5, with 8 bases aligning to TRBD2. Germline-derived CDR1 and CDR2 are SGHRS and YFSETQ. J was trimmed by 3 bases and V by 0 bases; bases with no gene match: 4. The CDR3 sequence is 15 residues long. CDR3 in amino acids: CASSLDGTREETQYF. In DNA, the CDR3 is TGCGCCAGCAGCTTGGACGGGACTAGAGAAGAGACCCAGTACTTC.

This clonotype was counted many times. This CDR3 reads CASSFGAGVETQYF. The CDR3 DNA reads as TGTGCCAGCAGTTTCGGAGCGGGAGTGGAGACCCAGTACTTC. The J gene is TRBJ2-5, the V gene TRBV28; TRBD2 matches at 8 bases. Trimming cost V 3 bases and J 5 bases; bases outside gene matches: 5. Germline lookup yields CDR1 MDHEN and CDR2 SYDVKM. The CDR3 consists of 14 residues.

This clonotype was seen ten or more times. The chain joins TRBV11-2 to TRBJ2-1; 11 bases align to TRBD2. The junction had 7 bases not matched to a gene; V was cut back by 4 bases and J by 8 bases. This CDR3 region has 15 residues. Germline V gene lookup returns CDR1 SGHAT and CDR2 FQNNGV. DNA of the CDR3: TGTGCCAGCAGCTACCTAGCGGGAGGAAAATATGAGCAGTTCTTC. Residues: CASSYLAGGKYEQFF.

This clonotype occurred many times. V and J are TRBV9 and TRBJ1-6, with D perhaps matching TRBD1 (5 bases). The V gene's germline CDR1 is SGDLS and CDR2 YYNGEE. Trimming cost V 4 bases and J 7 bases, with 12 bases left between them. The CDR3 length is 14 residues. The CDR3 region is CASSTGDGNSPLHF. Here the CDR3 DNA reads TGTGCCAGCAGCACGGGGGACGGGAATTCACCCCTCCACTTT.

This clonotype was recorded many times. The chain recombines TRBV20-1 with TRBJ1-1; 7 bases are shared with TRBD1. The germline V gene has CDR1 DFQATT and CDR2 SNEGSKA (reference sequence). This CDR3 comprises 17 residues. V was pared by 1 base and J by 0 bases, with 11 bases of the junction left unmatched. As DNA, the CDR3 is TGCAGTGCTAGAGTTTCAGGGGGGCGACTCATGAACACTGAAGCTTTCTTT. This encodes CSARVSGGRLMNTEAFF.

This clonotype was seen at least ten times. The J gene is TRBJ2-1, the V gene TRBV24-1; unclear D gene. V was clipped by 9 bases and J by 7 bases, with 12 bases between them. Germline assignment: CDR1 KGHDR and CDR2 SFDVKD. The CDR3 is 12 residues long. The CDR3 DNA is TGTGCCACCGGGCAGACCGCAAATGAGCAGTTCTTC. It encodes CATGQTANEQFF.

This chain connects TRBV7-2 to TRBJ2-7, with a weak D call TRBD2 (5 bases). Deletions cut 5 bases from V and 4 bases from J, with 15 bases between. Germline loops: CDR1 SGHTA, CDR2 FQGNSA. The CDR3 length is 14 residues. The CDR3 nucleotides are TGTGCCAGCAGCACCCACGGCCGGGGATACGAGCAGTACTTC. This translates into CASSTHGRGYEQYF.

This clonotype was seen at least ten times. The genes are TRBV20-1 and TRBJ1-1, with D perhaps TRBD1 (6 bases). V was pared by 3 bases and J by 6 bases, with 11 bases between. The CDR3 is 12 residues long. From germline, CDR1 is DFQATT and CDR2 SNEGSKA (reference sequence). The chain's CDR3 is CSASKGGAEAFF. The CDR3 DNA sequence: TGCAGTGCTAGTAAGGGGGGCGCTGAAGCTTTCTTT.

This clonotype was found many times. This rearrangement joins TRBV28 to TRBJ1-3; perhaps TRBD1 as D (5 bases). The V end lost 2 bases, the J end lost 0 bases, and 14 bases lay between the germline ends. There are 17 residues in the CDR3. Germline V gene data show CDR1 as MDHEN and CDR2 as SYDVKM. The chain's CDR3 is CASSLRHRQSSGNTIYF. In DNA, the CDR3 is TGTGCCAGCAGTTTAAGACACAGGCAGAGCTCTGGAAACACCATATATTTT.

This clonotype was detected ten times or more. The rearrangement links TRBV5-1 to TRBJ1-5; D is unclear. The CDR3 length is 13 residues. With 4 bases removed from V and 7 bases from J, the gap between germline ends came to 12 bases. The germline CDR1 and CDR2 sequences are SGHRS and YFSETQ. The CDR3 reads CASSLVEGQPQHF. In nucleotides, the CDR3 is TGCGCCAGCAGCCTCGTGGAGGGCCAGCCCCAGCATTTT.

This clonotype was counted ten times or more. This chain connects TRBV5-8 to TRBJ2-1; D remains unclear. The V end lost 5 bases, the J end lost 1 base, and 13 bases lay between the germline ends. Germline V gene data show CDR1 as SGHTS and CDR2 as YDEGEE. The CDR3 runs 15 residues. This CDR3 reads CASRRLATSYNEQFF. DNA for the CDR3: TGTGCCAGCAGGCGATTAGCTACATCCTACAATGAGCAGTTCTTC.

This clonotype was recorded at least ten times. This sequence joins TRBV20-1 and TRBJ2-3; 10 bases match TRBD2. Germline CDR1 reads DFQATT; CDR2 reads SNEGSKA (reference sequence). CDR3 length: 13 residues. Trimming at V came to 5 bases and at J to 4 bases, leaving 3 bases not matched to a gene. The CDR3 DNA sequence: TGCAGTGCTCGACTAGCGGGCCCAGATACGCAGTATTTT. It translates to CSARLAGPDTQYF.

This clonotype was recorded at least ten times. The chain carries TRBV20-1 and TRBJ1-5, with D possibly TRBD1 on 5 matching bases. Germline V gives CDR1 DFQATT, CDR2 SNEGSKA (reference sequence). The CDR3 has 14 residues. V was shortened by 6 bases and J by 4 bases, with 16 bases between the two germline ends. DNA for the CDR3: TGCAGTGCCCGTCGCGGACAAGTAAATCAGCCCCAGCATTTT. It yields the protein CSARRGQVNQPQHF.

A few counts support this clonotype. The chain uses TRBV7-9 and TRBJ2-2; D may be TRBD1 (6 bases). Germline loops: CDR1 SEHNR, CDR2 FQNEAQ (reference sequence). Trimming took 2 bases from V and 10 from J, leaving 17 bases between them. The CDR3 sequence is 15 residues long. CDR3: CASSLRGNEFMELFF. DNA for the CDR3: TGTGCCAGCAGCTTAAGGGGGAACGAATTTATGGAGCTGTTTTTT.

On this clonotype itself: Germline is not matched at one junction end, which may reflect a read error. J is TRBJ1-1 and V is TRBV9, with 7 bases lining up with TRBD1. Germline-derived CDR1 and CDR2 are SGDLS and YYNGEE. The length of the CDR3 is 14 residues. The CDR3 loop reads CVSSLIDRVAEAFF. In nucleotides, the CDR3 is TGTGTCAGCAGCCTTATTGACAGGGTCGCAGAAGCTTTCTTT. The full variable domain, its missing parts supplied by reference TRBV9 and TRBJ1-1, is DSGVTQTPKHLITATGQRVTLRCSPRSGDLSVYWYQQSLDQGLQFLIQYYNGEERAKGNILERFSAQQFPDLHSELNLSSLELGDSALYFCVSSLIDRVAEAFFGQGTRLTVV.

This clonotype was observed a handful of times. V is TRBV6-5 and J is TRBJ2-2; 12 bases agree with TRBD2. Unmatched junction bases numbered 5, after V lost 6 bases and J lost 6 bases. The CDR3 contains 15 residues. Germline V gene sequence: CDR1 MNHEY, CDR2 SVGAGI. The CDR3 loop reads CASSLAGGPAGELFF. In nucleotides, the CDR3 is TGTGCCAGCAGCCTAGCGGGAGGGCCCGCCGGGGAGCTGTTTTTT.

The chain carries TRBV6-5 and TRBJ2-2, with 7 bases that match TRBD2. Per germline, CDR1 MNHEY and CDR2 SVGAGI. V trimming: 2 bases; J trimming: 6 bases; junction bases outside the gene matches: 6. CDR3 size: 15 residues. CDR3 in DNA: TGTGCCAGCAGTTACGGCGGGAGCGGGGCCGGGGAGCTGTTTTTT. Its translation: CASSYGGSGAGELFF.

This clonotype was observed many times. The rearrangement links TRBV7-3 to TRBJ2-1; 8 positions match TRBD1. The CDR3 spans 14 residues. J lost 5 bases, V lost 5 bases, and 5 bases had no gene match. CDR1 and CDR2 from the germline V gene are SGHTA and FQGTGA. CDR3 nucleotide sequence: TGTGCCAGCAGCGCCGGACAGGGCCACAATGAGCAGTTCTTC. It is translated as CASSAGQGHNEQFF.

In this sample, this clonotype turned up a few times. The chain joins TRBV20-1 to TRBJ2-3; 14 positions match TRBD2. Germline V gene lookup returns CDR1 DFQATT and CDR2 SNEGSKA (reference sequence). V dropped 0 bases and J dropped 4; count of bases not matched to a gene: 15. The CDR3 extends over 20 amino acids. The CDR3 bases are TGCAGTGCTAGAGAAACCCTGACTAGCGGGAGGGCCTTGGTCTCAGATACGCAGTATTTT. Translating it yields CSARETLTSGRALVSDTQYF.